Following are 18 T cell receptor beta chains from one sample sequenced in a study of T cells after yellow fever vaccination (dated by TCRdb to about 2019). Library prep was done by 5' RACE. The data were produced on an Illumina NovaSeq 6000. TCRdb reanalyzed the raw reads on its own, using fastp at Q25 for trimming and MiXCR for clone calling, and kept in-frame beta chains. A single entry per CDR3 protein holds the most common genes and DNA from its merged rows. In all, the sample holds 250,000 or so distinct CDR3 sequences, and about 3.9% of those were seen once. Roughly a fifth of the sample is in the top ten clones. The treatment or condition label, as the study defines it: live attenuated yellow fever vaccine strain. The sequencing here drew on PBMCs, taken 15 days after the yellow fever booster vaccination. These receptors were obtained from a man between 18 and 35 years old who received the YFV17D yellow fever vaccine.

In this sample, this clonotype turned up many times. V is TRBV12-3 or TRBV12-4 and J is TRBJ1-5; 7 nucleotides match TRBD1. There are 14 residues in the CDR3. V lost 7 bases to trimming and J lost 7 bases; unmatched junction nucleotides: 10. For the CDR3, the DNA is TGTGCCAGCACCCCAGACAGGGTAAGACAGCCCCAGCATTTT. It yields the protein CASTPDRVRQPQHF.

This clonotype was recorded many times. V and J are TRBV20-1 and TRBJ2-1, with TRBD2 as a possible D gene (7 bases). V dropped 0 bases and J dropped 0 bases, with 15 bases sitting between them. The CDR3 is made up of 17 amino acids. CDR1 and CDR2 (germline): DFQATT, SNEGSKA (reference sequence). CDR3 amino acids: CSARDRRGPPSYNEQFF. CDR3 bases: TGCAGTGCTAGAGATCGGCGGGGGCCCCCCTCCTACAATGAGCAGTTCTTC.

This clonotype was counted ten times or more. The rearrangement links TRBV3-1 to TRBJ1-2; 7 bases map to TRBD1. The CDR3 spans 16 residues. Germline lookup yields CDR1 LGHDT and CDR2 YNNKEL (reference sequence). V shed 5 bases, J shed 2 bases, and the junction held 11 bases outside the gene matches. CDR3 loop: CASSDAGTEFNYGYTF. The DNA for the CDR3 is TGTGCCAGCAGCGACGCTGGGACAGAATTCAACTATGGCTACACCTTC. The full variable domain, with the rest looked up from reference TRBV3-1 and TRBJ1-2, is DTAVSQTPKYLVTQMGNDKSIKCEQNLGHDTMYWYKQDSKKFLKIMFSYNNKELIINETVPNRFSPKSPDKAHLNLHINSLELGDSAVYFCASSDAGTEFNYGYTFGSGTRLTVV.

There are many counts of this clonotype. The chain combines TRBV4-2 with TRBJ2-3, with 15 bases fitting TRBD2. The CDR3 spans 16 residues. J was trimmed by 2 bases and V by 4 bases; bases with no gene match: 1. CDR1 is LGHNA and CDR2 is YNFKEQ in the germline V gene. CDR3 sequence reads: CASSRTSGGATDTQYF. CDR3 sequence (DNA): TGTGCCAGCAGCCGGACTAGCGGGGGGGCCACAGATACGCAGTATTTT.

This clonotype was recorded only once. A much larger clone differs from this one at a single base, so this may be a read error. V and J are TRBV15 and TRBJ2-5; 8 nucleotides line up with TRBD1. The CDR3 consists of 15 residues. Germline V CDR1 and CDR2: LNHNV, YYDKDF (reference sequence). DNA for the CDR3: TGTGCCTCCAGCAGAGATTCCGGACAGGGAGAGACCCAGTACTTC. Its translation: CASSRDSGQGETQYF. Drawing the rest from reference TRBV15 and TRBJ2-5, the complete variable domain is DAMVIQNPRYQVTQFGKPVTLSCSQTLNHNVMYWYQQKSSQAPKLLFHYYDKDFNNEADTPDNFQSRRPNTSFCFLDIRSPGLGDTAMYLCASSRDSGQGETQYFGPGTRLLVL.

The table lists this clonotype with many counts. The V call is TRBV18, the J call TRBJ2-1, with 7 bases lining up with TRBD1. CDR3 length: 14 residues. V dropped 4 bases and J dropped 9; count of bases not matched to a gene: 9. Germline V gene lookup returns CDR1 KGHSH and CDR2 LQKENI. CDR3 DNA sequence: TGTGCCAGCTCACTTATCGGGACAGATGGTGAGCAGTTCTTC. The encoded protein is CASSLIGTDGEQFF. The whole variable domain, filled in from reference TRBV18 and TRBJ2-1, reads NAGVMQNPRHLVRRRGQEARLRCSPMKGHSHVYWYRQLPEEGLKFMVYLQKENIIDESGMPKERFSAEFPKEGPSILRIQQVVRGDSAAYFCASSLIGTDGEQFFGPGTRLTVL.

This clonotype was detected many times. This chain connects TRBV7-9 to TRBJ1-2; a weak D match, TRBD1 (6 bases). The V gene's germline CDR1 is SEHNR and CDR2 FQNEAQ (reference sequence). The CDR3 spans 14 residues. V lost 5 bases to trimming and J lost 4 bases, with 14 bases between them. This chain's CDR3 is CASSPKGVFYGYTF. The CDR3 coding sequence is TGTGCCAGCAGCCCCAAGGGGGTATTCTATGGCTACACCTTC.

Ten or more counts support this clonotype. The chain combines TRBV15 with TRBJ2-1; weak D call: TRBD2 (6 bases). V gave up 0 bases and J gave up 7 bases, with 10 bases separating them. Germline V CDR1 and CDR2: LNHNV, YYDKDF (reference sequence). The CDR3 is 14 residues long. CDR3 in amino acids: CATSRDLRGNEQFF. The CDR3 DNA reads TGTGCCACCAGCAGAGATCTTCGGGGGAATGAGCAGTTCTTC.

Ten or more counts support this clonotype. J is TRBJ1-2 and V is TRBV14, with D possibly TRBD1 on 5 matching bases. Germline-derived CDR1 and CDR2 are SGHDN and FVKESK. V dropped 3 bases and J dropped 2 bases, with 13 bases sitting between them. The CDR3 spans 15 residues. The CDR3, as DNA: TGTGCCAGCAGCCAGATCGGACATCTAAACTATGGCTACACCTTC. Protein product: CASSQIGHLNYGYTF.

This clonotype has at least ten counts. V usage is TRBV10-3 and J usage is TRBJ1-5; tentatively, D is TRBD1 (6 bases). Germline lookup yields CDR1 ENHRY and CDR2 SYGVKD. Trimming removed 0 bases at V and 7 bases at J, with 10 bases between. This CDR3 comprises 14 residues. DNA of the CDR3: TGTGCCATCAGTGAGTCGGGGGCTCGACAGCCCCAGCATTTT. This translates into CAISESGARQPQHF.

At least ten counts were recorded for this clonotype. The genes are TRBV7-9 and TRBJ1-6, with TRBD1 as a possible D gene (5 bases). Germline V CDR1 and CDR2: SEHNR, FQNEAQ (reference sequence). The CDR3 loop spans 15 amino acids. V was shortened by 4 bases and J by 7 bases, with 14 bases between the two germline ends. The CDR3 here is CASSSSGTRNSPLHF. The CDR3 bases are TGTGCCAGCAGCTCGTCCGGGACCCGGAATTCACCCCTCCACTTT.

The sample holds many counts of this clonotype. This rearrangement joins TRBV5-1 to TRBJ2-5, with no clear D. The CDR3 runs 12 residues. V dropped 1 base and J dropped 3 bases, with 4 bases sitting between them. Germline V CDR1 and CDR2: SGHRS, YFSETQ. The CDR3 DNA follows: TGCGCCAGCAGCTTGCCAGAAGAGACCCAGTACTTC. Translated: CASSLPEETQYF.

There are many counts of this clonotype. The chain carries TRBV7-2 and TRBJ2-7; D remains ambiguous. Germline loops: CDR1 SGHTA, CDR2 FQGNSA. The CDR3 spans 14 residues. The V end was cut by 5 bases, the J end by 0 bases, with 11 bases between. Written as DNA, the CDR3 is TGTGCCAGCAGCGCTACCAAGGGCTCCTACGAGCAGTACGTC. Its translation: CASSATKGSYEQYV.

This clonotype was seen repeatedly, ten times or more. V usage is TRBV20-1 and J usage is TRBJ1-1; maybe TRBD1 (6 bases). Trimming took off 7 bases at V and 4 bases at J, with 16 bases between the two ends. This CDR3 comprises 13 residues. Germline V CDR1 and CDR2: DFQATT, SNEGSKA (reference sequence). CDR3: CSGAIRGGTEAFF. The CDR3 DNA reads TGCAGTGGGGCAATCAGGGGTGGCACTGAAGCTTTCTTT.

This clonotype has a count of ten or more. The V gene is TRBV20-1, the J gene TRBJ1-1, with 7 bases matching TRBD1. In germline, CDR1 is DFQATT, CDR2 SNEGSKA (reference sequence). Trimming cost V 3 bases and J 6 bases; bases outside gene matches: 7. The CDR3 extends over 13 amino acids. Here the CDR3 reads CSASRRGGSEAFF. CDR3 DNA: TGCAGTGCTAGCAGGAGAGGGGGCTCTGAAGCTTTCTTT.

This clonotype was observed at least ten times. This chain uses TRBV4-3 with TRBJ2-7; possible D gene TRBD1, 6 bases. CDR1 is LGHNA and CDR2 is YSLEER in the germline V gene. The CDR3 loop spans 15 amino acids. Trimming removed 0 bases from V and 0 bases from J, with 9 bases in between. CDR3: CASSQEDSFSYEQYF. DNA of the CDR3: TGCGCCAGCAGCCAAGAGGACAGTTTCTCCTACGAGCAGTACTTC.

At least ten counts were recorded for this clonotype. This chain links TRBV20-1 with TRBJ2-5; 9 nucleotides line up with TRBD1. The CDR3 is 15 residues long. V gave up 0 bases and J gave up 5 bases; unmatched junction bases: 7. The V gene's germline CDR1 is DFQATT and CDR2 SNEGSKA (reference sequence). CDR3 nucleotide sequence: TGCAGTGCTAGAGATCACAGGGGGCGCTGGGAGACCCAGTACTTC. This codes for CSARDHRGRWETQYF.

This clonotype was counted many times. The rearrangement joins TRBV9 to TRBJ2-2, with 7 bases lining up with TRBD1. Germline trimming cut 3 bases from V and 4 bases from J; bases unmatched to any gene: 6. Germline CDR1 is SGDLS and CDR2 is YYNGEE. The CDR3 is 15 residues long. CDR3 protein: CASSAYRGVTGELFF. DNA for the CDR3: TGTGCCAGCAGCGCTTACAGGGGCGTCACCGGGGAGCTGTTTTTT.